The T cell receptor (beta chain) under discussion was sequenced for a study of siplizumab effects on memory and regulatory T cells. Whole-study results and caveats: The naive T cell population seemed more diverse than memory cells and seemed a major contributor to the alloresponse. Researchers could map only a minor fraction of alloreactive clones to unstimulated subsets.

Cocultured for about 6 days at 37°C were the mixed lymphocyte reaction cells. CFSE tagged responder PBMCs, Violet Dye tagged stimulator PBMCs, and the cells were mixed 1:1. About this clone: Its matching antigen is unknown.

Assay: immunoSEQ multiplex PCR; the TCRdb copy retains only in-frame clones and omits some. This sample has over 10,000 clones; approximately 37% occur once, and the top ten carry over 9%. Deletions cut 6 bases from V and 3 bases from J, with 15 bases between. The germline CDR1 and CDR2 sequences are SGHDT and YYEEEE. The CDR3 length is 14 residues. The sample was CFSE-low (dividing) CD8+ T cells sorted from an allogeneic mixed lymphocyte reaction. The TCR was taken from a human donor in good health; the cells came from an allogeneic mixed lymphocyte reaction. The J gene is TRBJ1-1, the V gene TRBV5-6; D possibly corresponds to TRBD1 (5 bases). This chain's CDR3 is CASNWGREDTEAFF. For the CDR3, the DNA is TGTGCCAGCAACTGGGGCAGGGAGGACACTGAAGCTTTCTTT. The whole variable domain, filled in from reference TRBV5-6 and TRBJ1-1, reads DAGVTQSPTHLIKTRGQQVTLRCSPKSGHDTVSWYQQALGQGPQFIFQYYEEEERQRGNFPDRFSGHQFPNYSSELNVNALLLGDSALYLCASNWGREDTEAFFGQGTRLTVV.